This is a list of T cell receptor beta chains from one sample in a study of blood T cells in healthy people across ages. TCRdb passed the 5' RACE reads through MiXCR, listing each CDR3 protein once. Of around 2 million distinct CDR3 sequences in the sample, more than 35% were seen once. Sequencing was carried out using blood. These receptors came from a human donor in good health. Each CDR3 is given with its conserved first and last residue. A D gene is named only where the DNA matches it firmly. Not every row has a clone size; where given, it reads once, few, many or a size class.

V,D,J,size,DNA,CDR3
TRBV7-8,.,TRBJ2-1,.,TGTGCCAGCAGCTTAACAGGGAACCAGTTCTTC,CASSLTGNQFF
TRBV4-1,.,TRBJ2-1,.,TGCGCCAGCAGCCCAGCCTTGAGGGGCAGGAGCTCCTACAATGAGCAGTTCTTC,CASSPALRGRSSYNEQFF
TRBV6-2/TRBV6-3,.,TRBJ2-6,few,TGTGCCAGCAGTCACAGTTGGGTGTGGGAATCTGGGGCCAACGTCCTGACTTTC,CASSHSWVWESGANVLTF
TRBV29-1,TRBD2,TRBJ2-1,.,TGCAGCGTTGCGTCTCTAGCGGGGGTTAATGAGCAGTTCTTC,CSVASLAGVNEQFF
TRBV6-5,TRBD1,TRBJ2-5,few,TGTGCCAGCAGTAGACGACAGGGGACGGGGGAGCAGTACTTC,CASSRRQGTGEQYF
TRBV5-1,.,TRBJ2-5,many,TGCGCCAGCAGCCCGAACGACCCCAGGGGTGGAGAGACCCAGTACTTC,CASSPNDPRGGETQYF
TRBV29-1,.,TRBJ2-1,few,TGCAGCGTTGGACAGTACAATGAGCAGTTCTTC,CSVGQYNEQFF
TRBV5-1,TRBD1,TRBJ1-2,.,TGCGCCAGCAGGGACAGGGGTCAAGCGGGAGGCTACACCTTC,CASRDRGQAGGYTF
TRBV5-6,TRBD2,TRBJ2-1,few,TGTGCCAACAGCTTTACTAGCGGGGGTCTCTACAATGAGCAGTTCTTC,CANSFTSGGLYNEQFF
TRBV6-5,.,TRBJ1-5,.,TGTGCCAGCAGTCGCGATCCCTCCTGGCAGCCCCAGCATTTT,CASSRDPSWQPQHF
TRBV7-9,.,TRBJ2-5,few,TGTGCCAGCAGCCAACCAACACTTAACAGTCGGAAGTACCAAGAGACCCAGTACTTC,CASSQPTLNSRKYQETQYF